This TCR beta chain was recovered during a study of blood T cell repertoires in COVID-19. The overall study: COVID-19 samples collected from the United States, Italy and Spain covered acute and convalescent phases. T cells, B-cell-depleted T cells, or PBMCs provided the cDNA or gDNA that served as material.

The table lists this clone with a count of one. In the authors' workflow: How many nucleated cells were present was estimated from reference gene primer amplification. Clones were read by immunoSEQ multiplex PCR, and TCRdb kept only the in-frame ones, dropping some. The DNA gave D and trimming, while V, J and clone size come from that table. The table has 70,000 to 100,000 clones, around nine tenths seen once. Looked up from germline, CDR1 is SGHTS and CDR2 is YDEGEE. After removal of 4 bases from V and 6 bases from J, the junction contained 10 bases not matched to a gene. The length of the CDR3 is 16 residues.

This sequence was found in a man between 60 and 75 years old with acute or convalescent COVID-19. This rearrangement joins TRBV5-8 to TRBJ2-1; 10 nucleotides align to TRBD2. Sequenced material: peripheral blood. CDR3 loop: CASSLRTSGPFNEQFF. The CDR3 nucleotides read TGTGCCAGCAGCCTAAGGACTAGCGGCCCCTTCAATGAGCAGTTCTTC.